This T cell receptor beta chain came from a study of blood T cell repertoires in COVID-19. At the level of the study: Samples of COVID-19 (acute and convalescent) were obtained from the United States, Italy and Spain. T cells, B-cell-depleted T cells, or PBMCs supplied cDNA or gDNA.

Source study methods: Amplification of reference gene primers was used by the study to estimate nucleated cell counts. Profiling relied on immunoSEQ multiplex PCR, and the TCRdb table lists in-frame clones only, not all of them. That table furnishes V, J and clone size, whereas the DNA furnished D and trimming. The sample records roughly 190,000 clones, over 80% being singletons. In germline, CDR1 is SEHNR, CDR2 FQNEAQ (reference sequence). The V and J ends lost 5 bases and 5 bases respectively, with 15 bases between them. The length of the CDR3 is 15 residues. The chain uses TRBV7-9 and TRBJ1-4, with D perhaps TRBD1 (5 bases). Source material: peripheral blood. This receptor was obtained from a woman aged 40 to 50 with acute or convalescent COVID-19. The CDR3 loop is CASSLPRGGNEKLFF. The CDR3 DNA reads TGTGCCAGCAGCCTACCTCGTGGGGGGAATGAAAAACTGTTTTTT.